This entry lists 25 T cell receptor beta chains sequenced from one sample in a study of blood T cells in healthy people across ages. The second PCR ran 7 to 11 cycles with a sample-barcoded 5' primer and J-beta primers. TCRdb ran MiXCR on the 5' RACE reads and lists one entry per CDR3 protein. The sample yields 590,000 or so distinct CDR3 sequences, 25% to 35% seen once. Sequenced: blood. The receptors derive from a woman of 80 years or more in good health.

The chain uses TRBV28 and TRBJ1-4; 8 nucleotides agree with TRBD1. Germline values: CDR1 MDHEN, CDR2 SYDVKM. The CDR3 loop spans 14 amino acids. V gave up 3 bases and J gave up 7 bases; unmatched junction bases: 4. CDR3 sequence: CASSFRGRSEKLFF. The CDR3 DNA is TGTGCCAGCAGTTTCAGGGGGCGGAGTGAAAAACTGTTTTTT.

This rearrangement joins TRBV6-2 or TRBV6-3 to TRBJ1-1; possibly TRBD1 for D (6 bases). V gave up 0 bases and J gave up 1 base, with 15 bases separating them. Germline values: CDR1 MNHEY, CDR2 SVGEGT. The CDR3 is made up of 17 amino acids. CDR3 protein: CASSYSTRGEPNTEAFF. Written as DNA, the CDR3 is TGTGCCAGCAGTTACTCGACCAGGGGTGAACCGAACACTGAAGCTTTCTTT.

The J gene is TRBJ1-5, the V gene TRBV6-2 or TRBV6-3; maybe TRBD1 (6 bases). The CDR3 runs 15 residues. Trimming shortened V by 5 bases and J by 4 bases, and 15 bases separated the two germline ends. The germline CDR1 and CDR2 sequences are MNHEY and SVGEGT. CDR3 amino acids: CASSPEGDANQPQHF. The DNA of the CDR3 is TGTGCCAGCAGTCCCGAGGGGGACGCGAATCAGCCCCAGCATTTT.

The sample holds many counts of this clonotype. The CDR3 reads CASSSRDYSYEQYF. DNA of the CDR3: TGTGCCAGCAGTAGCCGGGACTACTCCTACGAGCAGTACTTC. The chain couples TRBV27 to TRBJ2-7; 7 bases fit TRBD2. V dropped 5 bases and J dropped 0; count of bases not matched to a gene: 4. The CDR3 extends over 14 amino acids. Germline loops: CDR1 MNHEY, CDR2 SMNVEV (reference sequence).

The chain employs TRBV30 and TRBJ2-7; the match to TRBD2 covers 7 bases. This CDR3 is built from 15 residues. CDR1 GTSNPN and CDR2 SVGIG come from the germline V gene (reference sequence). V lost 0 bases to trimming and J lost 6 bases; unmatched junction nucleotides: 11. In DNA, the CDR3 is TGTGCCTGGAGTGTCACCCGGGGGGTCCTCAGCGAGCAGTACTTC. Protein: CAWSVTRGVLSEQYF.

The table lists this clonotype with many counts. The chain links TRBV5-1 to TRBJ2-6; no clear D. Deletions cut 0 bases from V and 0 bases from J, with 7 bases between. CDR1 and CDR2 from the germline V gene are SGHRS and YFSETQ. The CDR3 sequence is 16 residues long. The CDR3 loop reads CASSLDSYSGANVLTF. DNA for the CDR3: TGCGCCAGCAGCTTGGACAGTTACTCTGGGGCCAACGTCCTGACTTTC.

The J gene is TRBJ1-1, the V gene TRBV5-4; 8 bases align to TRBD1. The CDR3 runs 15 residues. The ends lost 4 bases at V and 4 bases at J; junction bases unmatched: 9. The germline CDR1 and CDR2 sequences are SGHNT and YYREEE (reference sequence). The CDR3 nucleotides are TGTGCCAGCAGCCGTAGAAGGACAGGGATCACTGAAGCTTTCTTT. It translates to CASSRRRTGITEAFF. The variable domain in full, completed from reference TRBV5-4 and TRBJ1-1, reads ETGVTQSPTHLIKTRGQQVTLRCSSQSGHNTVSWYQQALGQGPQFIFQYYREEENGRGNFPPRFSGLQFPNYSSELNVNALELDDSALYLCASSRRRTGITEAFFGQGTRLTVV.

This clonotype was found a few times. This chain links TRBV7-9 with TRBJ2-7; 9 nucleotides line up with TRBD1. The J call may be in error: the DNA end matches TRBJ2-5 better. CDR3 length: 15 residues. Per the germline V gene, CDR1 is SEHNR and CDR2 is FQNEAQ (reference sequence). In DNA, the CDR3 is TGTGCCAGCAGGTCCGGGACAGGGTCGTCCGGGACCCAGTACTTC. The encoded protein is CASRSGTGSSGTQYF.

In its sample, this clonotype was seen many times. This chain links TRBV5-1 with TRBJ2-4, with no clear D. Trimming took off 3 bases at V and 6 bases at J, with 7 bases between the two ends. Germline V lookup: CDR1 SGHRS, CDR2 YFSETQ. This CDR3 has 12 residues. This CDR3 reads CASSSNGNIQYF. CDR3 nucleotides: TGCGCCAGCAGCTCGAACGGAAACATTCAGTACTTC.

This clonotype was seen many times. The genes are TRBV4-2 and TRBJ2-7; possible D gene TRBD2, 5 bases. The germline V gene encodes CDR1 LGHNA and CDR2 YNFKEQ. The CDR3 loop spans 14 amino acids. V lost 1 base and J lost 6, with 13 bases in between. The CDR3 loop is CASSQVDFSTEQYF. The CDR3 DNA is TGTGCCAGCAGCCAAGTGGACTTTTCTACCGAGCAGTACTTC.

This clonotype was counted ten times or more. The V gene is TRBV7-2, the J gene TRBJ2-1, with 8 bases that match TRBD1. CDR1 is SGHTA, CDR2 FQGNSA, per germline. The CDR3 is 16 residues long. V was clipped by 2 bases and J by 4 bases; unmatched bases: 7. The chain's CDR3 is CASSLRSRGLYNEQFF. The CDR3 DNA is TGTGCCAGCAGCTTAAGGAGCAGGGGGCTTTACAATGAGCAGTTCTTC.

This clonotype was seen many times. The V gene is TRBV7-9, the J gene TRBJ1-3, with unresolved D. Germline CDR1 reads SEHNR; CDR2 reads FQNEAQ (reference sequence). Trimming left V 5 bases short and J 4 bases short, with 12 bases between. The CDR3 is made up of 14 amino acids. CDR3 residues: CASSRLDQGNTIYF. The CDR3 nucleotides read TGTGCCAGCAGCCGCCTGGACCAGGGAAACACCATATATTTT. The variable domain in full, completed from reference TRBV7-9 and TRBJ1-3, reads DTGVSQNPRHKITKRGQNVTFRCDPISEHNRLYWYRQTLGQGPEFLTYFQNEAQLEKSRLLSDRFSAERPKGSFSTLEIQRTEQGDSAMYLCASSRLDQGNTIYFGEGSWLTVV.

The chain couples TRBV28 to TRBJ1-1; TRBD1 might be the D (5 bases). Trimming shortened V by 6 bases and J by 7 bases, and 21 bases separated the two germline ends. CDR1 is MDHEN and CDR2 is SYDVKM in the germline V gene. The CDR3 is made up of 15 amino acids. CDR3 sequence: CASRPSSGTRSEAFF. The CDR3 DNA reads TGTGCCAGCAGGCCTAGTTCCGGGACGCGGAGTGAAGCTTTCTTT.

This clonotype came up many times. The chain employs TRBV9 and TRBJ2-3; maybe TRBD1 (5 bases). V was pared by 1 base and J by 0 bases, with 9 bases between. The CDR3 is 15 residues long. Per germline, CDR1 SGDLS and CDR2 YYNGEE. CDR3 loop: CASSVRGISTDTQYF. DNA of the CDR3: TGTGCCAGCAGCGTAAGGGGAATCAGCACAGATACGCAGTATTTT.

J is TRBJ2-1 and V is TRBV5-1; 7 positions agree with TRBD2. The CDR3 has 15 amino acids. CDR1 and CDR2 (germline): SGHRS, YFSETQ. V shed 4 bases and J 3 bases; nucleotides not matched to a gene: 7. CDR3 amino acids: CASSPSGIGYNEQFF. CDR3 bases: TGCGCCAGCAGCCCAAGCGGGATTGGCTACAATGAGCAGTTCTTC.

Details on this clonotype: Possible read error: a much larger clone is one base away. The chain recombines TRBV9 with TRBJ2-1, with 11 bases identical to TRBD2. The end of the DNA aligns better with TRBJ2-7, so the J call may be wrong. Germline CDR1 is SGDLS and CDR2 is YYNGEE. CDR3 length equals 17 residues. CDR3 sequence: CASSFIAGGQSYNEQYF. The CDR3 DNA reads as TGTGCCAGCAGCTTCATAGCGGGGGGGCAGTCCTACAATGAGCAGTACTTC.

Ten or more counts support this clonotype. The CDR3 loop is CASEGYNEQFF. In DNA form, the CDR3 reads TGTGCCAGCGAAGGCTACAATGAGCAGTTCTTC. The chain links TRBV6-1 to TRBJ2-1; D gene uncertain. The V end was cut by 8 bases, the J end by 3 bases, with 5 bases between. CDR3 length: 11 residues. From germline, CDR1 is MNHNS and CDR2 SASEGT.

This clonotype was detected only a few times. The chain recombines TRBV7-3 with TRBJ2-7, with D unresolved. The germline V and J ends were trimmed by 2 bases and 7 bases, with 18 bases remaining between them. The CDR3 has 15 amino acids. Germline V gene sequence: CDR1 SGHTA, CDR2 FQGTGA. The CDR3 sequence is CASSLLPSLYNEQYF. CDR3 bases: TGTGCCAGCAGCTTACTACCGTCATTGTACAATGAGCAGTACTTC.

This clonotype was seen ten or more times. V usage is TRBV20-1 and J usage is TRBJ2-3; D is unclear. Germline V CDR1 and CDR2: DFQATT, SNEGSKA (reference sequence). The length of the CDR3 is 14 residues. Deletions cut 3 bases from V and 3 bases from J, with 13 bases between. For the CDR3, the DNA is TGCAGTGCTAGGTCTGGCGGTTGGACAGATACGCAGTATTTT. Its protein is CSARSGGWTDTQYF.

A word on this clonotype: A single base separates this from a much larger clone, so it may be a read error. The chain recombines TRBV12-3 or TRBV12-4 with TRBJ2-5, with a possible D match to TRBD1 (5 bases). This CDR3 region has 15 residues. The CDR3: CASSRRPGQQEAQYF. In DNA, the CDR3 is TGTGCCAGCAGTCGCCGCCCAGGGCAGCAAGAGGCCCAGTACTTC.

The rearrangement uses TRBV12-3 or TRBV12-4 and TRBJ1-1, with 7 bases identical to TRBD1. CDR3 length equals 13 residues. Trimming removed 7 bases from V and 5 bases from J; junction bases left unmatched: 7. The CDR3 coding sequence is TGTGCCAGCACTCTTCAGGGGGGTACTGAAGCTTTCTTT. Translation gives CASTLQGGTEAFF.

The chain links TRBV5-1 to TRBJ2-7; D may be TRBD2 (5 bases). The CDR3 is 15 amino acids. From germline, CDR1 is SGHRS and CDR2 YFSETQ. The V end was cut by 2 bases, the J end by 2 bases, with 14 bases between. The CDR3 protein is CASSLPEERPYEQYF. The CDR3 DNA sequence: TGCGCCAGCAGCTTACCGGAGGAACGGCCCTACGAGCAGTACTTC.

As to this clonotype: A junction boundary mismatches the germline segment, possibly from a read error. The J gene is TRBJ2-3, the V gene TRBV7-2; D gene ambiguous. This CDR3 comprises 14 residues. Germline V CDR1 and CDR2: SGHTA, FQGNSA. In DNA, the CDR3 is TGTGCCAGCGGCTTAGGTCCTTACACAGACACGCAGTATTTT. It yields the protein CASGLGPYTDTQYF.

The chain recombines TRBV20-1 with TRBJ2-4; no clear D gene. The DNA end is a closer match to TRBJ2-5, so the J assignment may be wrong. The CDR3 covers 12 residues. Germline CDR1 and CDR2: DFQATT and SNEGSKA (reference sequence). As DNA, the CDR3 is TGCAGTGCTACATGGACCGGGGAGACCCAGTACTTC. It is translated as CSATWTGETQYF.

This clonotype was counted at least ten times. The chain employs TRBV30 and TRBJ2-7; weak D call: TRBD1 (6 bases). Germline V gene lookup returns CDR1 GTSNPN and CDR2 SVGIG (reference sequence). The germline V and J ends were trimmed by 0 bases and 4 bases, with 16 bases remaining between them. This CDR3 comprises 15 residues. CDR3 nucleotide sequence: TGTGCCTGGAGTGTACCGGACAGAGGATTTTACGAGCAGTACTTC. Protein product: CAWSVPDRGFYEQYF.